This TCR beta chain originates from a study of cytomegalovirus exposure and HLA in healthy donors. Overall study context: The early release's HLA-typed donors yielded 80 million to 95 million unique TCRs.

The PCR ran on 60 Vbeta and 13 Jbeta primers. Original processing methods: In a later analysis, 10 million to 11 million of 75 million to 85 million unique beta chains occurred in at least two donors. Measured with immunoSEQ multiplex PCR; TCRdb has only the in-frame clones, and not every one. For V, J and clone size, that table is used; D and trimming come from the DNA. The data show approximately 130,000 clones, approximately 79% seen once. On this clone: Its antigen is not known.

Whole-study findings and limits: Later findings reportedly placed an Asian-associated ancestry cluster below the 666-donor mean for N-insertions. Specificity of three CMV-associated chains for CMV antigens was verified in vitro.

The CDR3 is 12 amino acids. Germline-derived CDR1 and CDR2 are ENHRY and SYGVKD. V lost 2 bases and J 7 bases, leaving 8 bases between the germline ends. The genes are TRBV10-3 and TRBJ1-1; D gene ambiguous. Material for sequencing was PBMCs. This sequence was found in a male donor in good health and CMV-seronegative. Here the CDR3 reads CAISEGGREAFF. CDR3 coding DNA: TGTGCCATCAGTGAGGGAGGTCGTGAAGCTTTCTTT.